This T cell receptor beta chain came from a study of cytomegalovirus exposure and HLA in healthy donors. Study-level findings and limits: In a later analysis, TCR beta V- and J-gene trimming showed a link to a missense DCLRE1C variant.

Vbeta (60) and Jbeta (13) primers were used in the PCR. Libraries were prepared by immunoSEQ multiplex PCR; TCRdb keeps only in-frame clonotypes and omits some of them. The sample carries about 220,000 clones, roughly 84% recorded once. Germline V gene lookup returns CDR1 SGHVS and CDR2 FNYEAQ. CDR3 size: 15 residues. The V end lost 5 bases, the J end lost 0 bases, and 11 bases lay between the germline ends. As concerns this clone: Its matching antigen is unknown.

The chain joins TRBV7-6 to TRBJ1-3; D is perhaps TRBD1 (6 bases). The receptor comes from a boy between 2 and 10 years old in good health and CMV-seronegative. The sample was PBMCs. CDR3 amino acids: CASSTQGISGNTIYF. DNA of the CDR3: TGTGCCAGCAGCACACAGGGTATCTCTGGAAACACCATATATTTT.